This T cell receptor (beta chain) was sequenced during a study of shared clonotypes between healthy human individuals. Study at large: The cohort comprised a couple of women and a few men. Their ages spanned 18 to 49 years.

This clone was seen once. Sequenced by immunoSEQ multiplex PCR; TCRdb stores in-frame clones only, minus some. The sample lists 2 million to 2.5 million clones, about 90% occurring once. CDR1 SGHNT and CDR2 YYREEE come from the germline V gene (reference sequence). The J segment lost 8 bases and the V segment lost 7 bases, leaving 11 bases of the junction unmatched. This CDR3 is built from 14 residues. Source material: naive CD4+ T cells from PBMCs. Subset: CD45RA+ positively selected. The rearrangement uses TRBV5-4 and TRBJ1-2, with TRBD1 matching 10 bases. The TCR sequence derives from a man aged 18 to 29 in good health. Some clones in this sample may be carry-over from other donors' samples. CDR3 bases: TGTGCCAGCGGGACGGGACAGGGGCTATTCGGCTACACCTTC. It encodes CASGTGQGLFGYTF.